This T cell receptor (beta chain) was documented in a study of T cells after yellow fever vaccination. The germline CDR1 and CDR2 sequences are MNHEY and SVGAGI. The CDR3 spans 11 residues. V was shortened by 0 bases and J by 10 bases, with 6 bases between the two germline ends. As TCR cDNA was made by 5'RACE template switching, a universal primer site and UMIs were added. One entry per CDR3 protein results from TCRdb running MiXCR on the 5' RACE reads. Of hundreds of thousands of distinct CDR3 sequences detected, approximately 10% appear once; the ten largest clones hold roughly 18%. The chain uses TRBV6-5 and TRBJ1-1, with unresolved D. The sample here was PBMCs, taken on the day of the first yellow fever vaccination. The clonotype comes from a man younger than 30 who received the YFV17D yellow fever vaccine. CDR3 loop: CASSYSGVAFF. CDR3 sequence (DNA): TGTGCCAGCAGTTACTCTGGGGTAGCTTTCTTT.